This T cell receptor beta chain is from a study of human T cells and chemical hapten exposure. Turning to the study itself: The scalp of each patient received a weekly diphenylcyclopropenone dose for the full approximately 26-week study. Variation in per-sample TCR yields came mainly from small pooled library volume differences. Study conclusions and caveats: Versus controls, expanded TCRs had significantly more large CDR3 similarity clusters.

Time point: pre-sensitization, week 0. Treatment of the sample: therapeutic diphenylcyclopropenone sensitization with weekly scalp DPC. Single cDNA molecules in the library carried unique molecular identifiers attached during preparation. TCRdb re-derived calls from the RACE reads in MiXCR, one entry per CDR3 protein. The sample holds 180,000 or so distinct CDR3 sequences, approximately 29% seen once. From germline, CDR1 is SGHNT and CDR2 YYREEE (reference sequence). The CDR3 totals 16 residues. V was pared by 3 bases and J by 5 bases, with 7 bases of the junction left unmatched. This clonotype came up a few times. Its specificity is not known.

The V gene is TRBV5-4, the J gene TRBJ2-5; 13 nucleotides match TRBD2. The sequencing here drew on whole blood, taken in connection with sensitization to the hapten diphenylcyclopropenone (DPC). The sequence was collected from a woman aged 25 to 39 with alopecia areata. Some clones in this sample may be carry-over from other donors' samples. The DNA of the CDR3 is TGTGCCAGCAGCTCTCGGACTAGCGGGAGTTTGGAGACCCAGTACTTC. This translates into CASSSRTSGSLETQYF.